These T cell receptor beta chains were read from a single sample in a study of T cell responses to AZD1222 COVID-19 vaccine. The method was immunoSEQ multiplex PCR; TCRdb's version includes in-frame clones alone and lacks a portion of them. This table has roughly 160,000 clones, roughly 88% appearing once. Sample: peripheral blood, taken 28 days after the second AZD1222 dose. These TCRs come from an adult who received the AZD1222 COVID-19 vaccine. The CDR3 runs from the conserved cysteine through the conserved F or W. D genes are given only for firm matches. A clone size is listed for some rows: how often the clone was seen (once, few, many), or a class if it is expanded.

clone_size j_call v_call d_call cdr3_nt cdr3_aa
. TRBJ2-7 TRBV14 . TGTGCCAGCACCCAGGGGTTGGGAGAGCAGTACTTC CASTQGLGEQYF
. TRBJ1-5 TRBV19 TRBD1 TGTGCCAGTACTAGGAGGACAGGGCTCAATCAGCCCCAGCATTTT CASTRRTGLNQPQHF
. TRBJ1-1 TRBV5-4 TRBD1 TGTGCCAGCAGGGGAGGGGCAGGGGGAGAAGCTTTCTTT CASRGGAGGEAFF
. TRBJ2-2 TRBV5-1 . TGCGCCAGCAGCTTAGGGAGGACGAACACCGGGGAGCTGTTTTTT CASSLGRTNTGELFF
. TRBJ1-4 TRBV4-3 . TGCGCCAGCAGCCAAGTGCTCAGTACTAATGAAAAACTGTTTTTT CASSQVLSTNEKLFF
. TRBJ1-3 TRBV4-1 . TGCGCCAGCAGCCAACAAGAGACAGCAGGAAACACCATATATTTT CASSQQETAGNTIYF
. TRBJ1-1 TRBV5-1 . TGCGCCAGCAGCTTGGAGTCAGGGCAAGCTTTCTTT CASSLESGQAFF
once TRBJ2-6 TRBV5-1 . TGCGCCAGCGGTAGGGGCTCTGGGGCCAACGTCCTGACTTTC CASGRGSGANVLTF
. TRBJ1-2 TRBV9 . TGTGCCAGCAGCGGCGGGACGGATGGCTACACCTTC CASSGGTDGYTF
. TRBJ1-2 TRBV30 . TGTGCCTGGACTTGGCCCTCGAATGGAGGCTACACCTTC CAWTWPSNGGYTF
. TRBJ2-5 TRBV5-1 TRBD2 TGCGCCAGCAGTTTCGGGACTAGTGAGGAGACCCAGTACTTC CASSFGTSEETQYF
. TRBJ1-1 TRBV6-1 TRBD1 TGTGCCAGCAGTGAATCAGGGGGGGCTGAAGCTTTCTTT CASSESGGAEAFF
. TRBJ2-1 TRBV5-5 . TGTGCCAGCAGGCTAAATAAGGTGGGACTTCAGCAGTTCTTC CASRLNKVGLQQFF
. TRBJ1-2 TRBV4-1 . TGCGCCAGCAGCCAAGAACCCTCATTTGGGGACACGGTCTATGGCTACACCTTC CASSQEPSFGDTVYGYTF
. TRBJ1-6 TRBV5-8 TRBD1 TGTGCCAGCAGCTTAGTGGGACAGGGGGTTTCACCCCTCCACTTT CASSLVGQGVSPLHF
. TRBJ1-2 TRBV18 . TGTGCCAGCTCCCCCTTGGGAGATGGCTACACCTTC CASSPLGDGYTF
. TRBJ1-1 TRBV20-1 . TGCAGTGCTTCGACGGACACTGAAGCTTTCTTT CSASTDTEAFF
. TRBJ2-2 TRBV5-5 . TGTGCCAGCAGCTCGACAGGGGAGGGCGGGGAGCTGTTTTTT CASSSTGEGGELFF
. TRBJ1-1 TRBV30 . TGTGCCTGGAGAGCCCTCGGGCCTGAAGCTTTCTTT CAWRALGPEAFF
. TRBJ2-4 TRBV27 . TGTGCCAGCAGTTTACAGGGGTCTAAAAACATTCAGTACTTC CASSLQGSKNIQYF
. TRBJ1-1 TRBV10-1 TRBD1 TGCGCCAGCAGCAACCAGGGGGGCCAAAACACTGAAGCTTTCTTT CASSNQGGQNTEAFF
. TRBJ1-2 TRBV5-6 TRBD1 TGTGCCAGCAGCTTGGTAGGGGGCCTTGGCTACACCTTC CASSLVGGLGYTF
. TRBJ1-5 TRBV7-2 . TGTGCCAGCAGCTTATTCGGTACGGGAGAGCAGCCCCAGCATTTT CASSLFGTGEQPQHF
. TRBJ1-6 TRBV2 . TGTGCCAGTTCCAGGGTCGGGGACTCCTATAATTCACCCCTCCACTTT CASSRVGDSYNSPLHF
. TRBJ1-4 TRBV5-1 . TGCGCCAGCAGCTACTCCGGGGCTGTATCTAATGAAAAACTGTTTTTT CASSYSGAVSNEKLFF
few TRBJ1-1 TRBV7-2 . TGTGCCAGCAGACCCGCGGGGGCGAACACTGAAGCTTTCTTT CASRPAGANTEAFF
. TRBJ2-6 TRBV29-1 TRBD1 TGCAGCGTTGAAGATTTGGACAGGTCCTCTGGGGCCAACGTCCTGACTTTC CSVEDLDRSSGANVLTF
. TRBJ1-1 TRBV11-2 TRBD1 TGTGCCAGCGCCTCTACCCTTTTCGGACAGGGGGCTTCGACTGAAGCTTTCTTT CASASTLFGQGASTEAFF
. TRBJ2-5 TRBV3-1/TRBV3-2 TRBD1 TGTGCCAGCAGCCAAAGTAATCCGGGACAGGGCTCTGAGACCCAGTACTTC CASSQSNPGQGSETQYF
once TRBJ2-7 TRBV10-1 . TGCGCCAGCAGATCGAGCAGGGACTCCTACGAGCAGTACTTC CASRSSRDSYEQYF
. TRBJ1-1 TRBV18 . TGTGCCAGCTCACCATCCATCCAGACTGAAGCTTTCTTT CASSPSIQTEAFF
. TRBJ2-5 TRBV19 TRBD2 TGTGCCAGTAGAGTATCCTGGACTAGCCGGTCGCCCCAGTACTTC CASRVSWTSRSPQYF
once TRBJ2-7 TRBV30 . TGTGCCTGGATGGGCAGAACTCAGGGTTACGAGCAGTACTTC CAWMGRTQGYEQYF
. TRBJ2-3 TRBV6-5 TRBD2 TGTGCCAGCAGTTACAGGACTAGCGGGGCGGGAGATACGCAGTATTTT CASSYRTSGAGDTQYF
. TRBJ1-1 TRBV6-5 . TGTGCCAGCAGGCGGACTGCTCGGGGCACTGAAGCTTTCTTT CASRRTARGTEAFF
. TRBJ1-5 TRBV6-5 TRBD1 TGTGCCAGCAGAAGGGACAGCAAGGTCAATCAGCCCCAGCATTTT CASRRDSKVNQPQHF
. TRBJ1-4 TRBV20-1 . TGCAGTGCTAGTCGACGGGCAACTAATGAAAAACTGTTTTTT CSASRRATNEKLFF
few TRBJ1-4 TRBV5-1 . TGCGCCAGGCTCCTCGAGACAACTAATGAAAAACTGTTTTTT CARLLETTNEKLFF
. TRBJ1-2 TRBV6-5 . TGTGCCAGTCAAGGGCGTTATGGCTACACCTTC CASQGRYGYTF
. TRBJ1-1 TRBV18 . TGTGCCAGCTCACCACAGTGGACAGACAACACTGAAGCTTTCTTT CASSPQWTDNTEAFF
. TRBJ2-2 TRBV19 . TGTGCCAGTGAACAGGGAGGTAACACCGGGGAGCTGTTTTTT CASEQGGNTGELFF